This TCR beta chain stems from a study of PD-L1 blockade in urothelial cancer. At the level of the study: A median of about 140,000 T cells was found in the blood samples.

Study observations and caveats: By 3 weeks, tumor-associated blood clones had expanded more in durable-benefit patients.

Sequencing was performed with immunoSEQ multiplex PCR; in TCRdb, only in-frame clones are kept and a portion is missing. The table has about 43,000 clones, 83% seen once. V was clipped by 3 bases and J by 2 bases, with 7 bases between them. This CDR3 is 13 amino acids long. Germline CDR1 MNHEY, CDR2 SMNVEV (reference sequence). Worth noting for this clone: Its antigen remains unknown.

Time point: peripheral blood 6 weeks after treatment start. This sequence originates from a man aged 55 to 70 with urothelial cancer. Sequences were derived from PBMCs, sampled around atezolizumab (anti-PD-L1) treatment. This chain links TRBV27 with TRBJ2-5; D is unresolved. The CDR3 loop is CASSFGWQETQYF. In DNA, the CDR3 is TGTGCCAGCAGTTTCGGTTGGCAAGAGACCCAGTACTTC.